One and the same sample provided the 28 T cell receptor beta chains below, sequenced in a study of regulatory T cells in long-lasting Graves disease. Time point of the sample: persistent/refractory GD, antithyroid drugs over 5 years with positive TRAb. The TCR library was prepared using RNA isolated from PBMCs. Researchers made TCR beta libraries by using iRepertoire HTBI primers and running Arm-PCR on CDR3 regions. TCRdb re-called the multiplex PCR reads through MiXCR, storing one row per CDR3 protein. There are 400,000 to 500,000 distinct CDR3 sequences in the sample; 21% occur only once, and 13% to 15% lies in the top ten. The starting material was peripheral blood mononuclear cells (PBMCs), obtained when the disease was refractory, from a patient treated with antithyroid drugs. These receptors were obtained from a female donor with Graves disease.

This clonotype was detected only a few times. This rearrangement joins TRBV7-9 to TRBJ2-7, with D uncertain. This CDR3 comprises 12 residues. The germline V and J ends were trimmed by 0 bases and 5 bases, with 5 bases remaining between them. Germline V gives CDR1 SEHNR, CDR2 FQNEAQ (reference sequence). The CDR3 region is CASSLAQHEQYF. The CDR3 region has the DNA TGTGCCAGCAGCTTAGCTCAGCACGAGCAGTACTTC.

This clonotype was seen many times. The chain combines TRBV20-1 with TRBJ2-5; the D gene is possibly TRBD2 (5 bases). The CDR3 covers 14 residues. Trimming pared 6 bases from V and 2 bases from J, leaving 16 bases between. Germline lookup yields CDR1 DFQATT and CDR2 SNEGSKA (reference sequence). CDR3 in DNA: TGCAGTGCATCCAGAGGGCAGAGACAAGAGACCCAGTACTTC. The encoded protein is CSASRGQRQETQYF.

On this clonotype: One base away lies a much larger clone, so this may be a sequencing read error. This chain uses TRBV28 with TRBJ2-5, with no clear D. CDR3 length equals 14 residues. V was shortened by 2 bases and J by 4 bases, with 11 bases between the two germline ends. Per the germline V gene, CDR1 is MDHEN and CDR2 is SYDVKM. CDR3 DNA: TGTGCCAGCAGTTTAGGTGGCAGAGTAGAGACCCAGTACTTC. It specifies CASSLGGRVETQYF.

The rearrangement joins TRBV5-6 to TRBJ1-5; weak D call: TRBD1 (5 bases). The CDR3 totals 16 residues. Germline V gene lookup returns CDR1 SGHDT and CDR2 YYEEEE. V was clipped by 3 bases and J by 4 bases, with 17 bases between them. CDR3 sequence reads: CASSSPREAPNQPQHF. The CDR3 region has the DNA TGTGCCAGCAGCTCACCCAGGGAAGCCCCAAATCAGCCCCAGCATTTT.

This chain links TRBV5-1 with TRBJ1-1; D is unclear. CDR3 size: 13 residues. Germline V lookup: CDR1 SGHRS, CDR2 YFSETQ. Trimming took 4 bases from V and 2 from J, leaving 9 bases between them. The CDR3, as DNA: TGCGCCAGCAGCCCTCGGACCAACACTGAAGCTTTCTTT. This gives the protein CASSPRTNTEAFF.

The table lists this clonotype with a few counts. This rearrangement joins TRBV19 to TRBJ1-5; no clear D gene. The CDR3 loop spans 16 amino acids. Germline lookup yields CDR1 LNHDA and CDR2 SQIVND (reference sequence). The V end was cut by 3 bases, the J end by 2 bases, with 14 bases between. CDR3 bases: TGTGCCAGTAGTATTGACGGATCTGGAGGCAATCAGCCCCAGCATTTT. It specifies CASSIDGSGGNQPQHF.

This clonotype was counted at least ten times. The gene calls are TRBV2 and TRBJ1-1; 9 bases are a match to TRBD1. There are 12 residues in the CDR3. Germline V lookup: CDR1 SNHLY, CDR2 FYNNEI. The trim removed 11 bases at V and 5 bases at J, leaving 6 bases unmatched. This CDR3 is CAGTGPRTEAFF. In DNA, the CDR3 is TGTGCCGGGACAGGGCCGCGGACTGAAGCTTTCTTT.

This clonotype was seen repeatedly, ten times or more. The gene calls are TRBV6-9 and TRBJ1-2; the D gene is possibly TRBD1 (6 bases). V lost 3 bases and J lost 5, with 16 bases in between. The CDR3 spans 15 residues. CDR1 is MNHGY, CDR2 SVAAGI, per germline. The CDR3 loop is CASSYPQDRSYGYTF. The CDR3 nucleotides are TGTGCCAGCAGTTACCCACAAGACAGGAGTTATGGCTACACCTTC.

This clonotype has a count of ten or more. V gene TRBV7-3 combines with J gene TRBJ2-5, with D unresolved. The CDR3 totals 13 residues. The germline V gene has CDR1 SGHTA and CDR2 FQGTGA. Trimming removed 0 bases from V and 5 bases from J, with 7 bases in between. The CDR3 nucleotides read TGTGCCAGCAGCTTAACGAGGACGGAGACCCAGTACTTC. Protein product: CASSLTRTETQYF.

This clonotype was found a few times. The chain combines TRBV20-1 with TRBJ2-1; 13 nucleotides agree with TRBD2. Per germline, CDR1 DFQATT and CDR2 SNEGSKA (reference sequence). This CDR3 spans 15 amino acids. With 5 bases clipped from V and 8 bases from J, the junction kept 9 bases outside the gene matches. This CDR3 reads CSAEGTSGIRDEQFF. The CDR3 DNA reads as TGCAGTGCTGAAGGGACTAGCGGGATCCGCGATGAGCAGTTCTTC.

This clonotype was detected ten times or more. The chain carries TRBV10-3 and TRBJ1-5, with TRBD1 matching 7 bases. The V and J ends lost 0 bases and 4 bases, in that order; junction bases with no gene match: 3. This CDR3 has 15 residues. The germline V gene encodes CDR1 ENHRY and CDR2 SYGVKD. As DNA, the CDR3 is TGTGCCATCAGTGAGTCCGGGACAGCGAATCAGCCCCAGCATTTT. This translates into CAISESGTANQPQHF.

This clonotype occurred a few times. V and J are TRBV2 and TRBJ2-3; 10 bases fit TRBD2. V lost 6 bases to trimming and J lost 8 bases; unmatched junction nucleotides: 8. This CDR3 comprises 14 residues. The germline V gene has CDR1 SNHLY and CDR2 FYNNEI. The CDR3 DNA reads as TGTGCCAGCAGCCACCTAGCGGGAGAGGGTACGCAGTATTTT. Amino acids: CASSHLAGEGTQYF. Filled out from reference TRBV2 and TRBJ2-3, the complete variable domain reads EPEVTQTPSHQVTQMGQEVILRCVPISNHLYFYWYRQILGQKVEFLVSFYNNEISEKSEIFDDQFSVERPDGSNFTLKIRSTKLEDSAMYFCASSHLAGEGTQYFGPGTRLTVL.

The sample holds a few counts of this clonotype. V and J are TRBV4-1 and TRBJ1-2; no definite D call. This CDR3 has 11 amino acids. Germline loops: CDR1 MGHRA, CDR2 YSYEKL. The V end lost 1 base, the J end lost 6 bases, and 3 bases lay between the germline ends. For the CDR3, the DNA is TGCGCCAGCAGCCAAGCAGATGGCTACACCTTC. Its protein is CASSQADGYTF.

The chain is built from TRBV19 and TRBJ2-3, with TRBD2 matching over 9 bases. Per the germline V gene, CDR1 is LNHDA and CDR2 is SQIVND (reference sequence). V shed 5 bases, J shed 0 bases, and the junction held 6 bases outside the gene matches. The CDR3 has 16 residues. CDR3 residues: CASSGLTSGSTDTQYF. CDR3 in DNA: TGTGCCAGTAGTGGACTGACTAGCGGAAGCACAGATACGCAGTATTTT.

This chain links TRBV5-1 with TRBJ2-3; maybe TRBD1 (5 bases). CDR1 is SGHRS and CDR2 is YFSETQ in the germline V gene. The CDR3 runs 15 residues. Trimming cost V 0 bases and J 0 bases, with 8 bases left between them. The CDR3 protein is CASSLEWGSTDTQYF. Here the CDR3 DNA reads TGCGCCAGCAGCTTGGAATGGGGCAGCACAGATACGCAGTATTTT.

This clonotype was counted many times. The V call is TRBV28, the J call TRBJ1-5; D not resolved. The germline V gene has CDR1 MDHEN and CDR2 SYDVKM. CDR3 length equals 15 residues. The V end lost 4 bases, the J end lost 1 base, and 11 bases lay between the germline ends. CDR3 in DNA: TGTGCCAGCAGTTCTATTCAGTTGAGCAATCAGCCCCAGCATTTT. Translated, it gives CASSSIQLSNQPQHF.

The table lists this clonotype with a few counts. The rearrangement links TRBV7-8 to TRBJ2-7; 7 nucleotides agree with TRBD1. Germline values: CDR1 SGHVS, CDR2 FQNEAQ. Trimming removed 5 bases from V and 3 bases from J; junction bases left unmatched: 13. The CDR3 is 16 residues long. The CDR3 spells CASSQSATGIIYEQYF. The CDR3 DNA is TGTGCCAGCAGCCAATCAGCGACAGGGATTATCTACGAGCAGTACTTC.

This clonotype was seen only once. V usage is TRBV25-1 and J usage is TRBJ2-1, with unresolved D. The CDR3 runs to 15 residues. From germline, CDR1 is MGHDK and CDR2 SYGVNS. The germline V and J ends were trimmed by 4 bases and 0 bases, with 10 bases remaining between them. The CDR3 nucleotides are TGTGCCAGCAGTGCTTACTCGTCCTCCTACAATGAGCAGTTCTTC. This codes for CASSAYSSSYNEQFF.

This clonotype was found many times. The J gene is TRBJ2-2, the V gene TRBV2; D is perhaps TRBD1 (5 bases). Germline CDR1 and CDR2: SNHLY and FYNNEI. Trimming took off 6 bases at V and 0 bases at J, with 11 bases between the two ends. CDR3 length: 15 amino acids. The CDR3 DNA follows: TGTGCCAGCAGAGATAGGACACCGAACACCGGGGAGCTGTTTTTT. Amino acids: CASRDRTPNTGELFF.

This clonotype has only a few counts. The chain combines TRBV3-1 with TRBJ2-2; D is undetermined. Trimming removed 0 bases from V and 8 bases from J, with 7 bases in between. CDR1 and CDR2 from the germline V gene are LGHDT and YNNKEL (reference sequence). The CDR3 loop spans 13 amino acids. Here the CDR3 DNA reads TGTGCCAGCAGCCAAGATGAACTGGGGGAGCTGTTTTTT. Amino acid sequence: CASSQDELGELFF.

The rearrangement links TRBV20-1 to TRBJ1-1, with D possibly being TRBD1 (5 bases). Germline V CDR1 and CDR2: DFQATT, SNEGSKA (reference sequence). The CDR3 is made up of 14 amino acids. V gave up 2 bases and J gave up 3 bases, with 13 bases separating them. This chain's CDR3 is CSARTPMGDTEAFF. DNA of the CDR3: TGCAGTGCTAGAACCCCAATGGGGGACACTGAAGCTTTCTTT.

The chain is built from TRBV24-1 and TRBJ2-7; 7 positions agree with TRBD1. Germline assignment: CDR1 KGHDR and CDR2 SFDVKD. CDR3 length: 13 residues. The V segment lost 4 bases and the J segment 3 bases; nucleotides outside the gene matches: 2. In DNA form, the CDR3 reads TGTGCCACCAGTGAGACAGGGAACTACGAGCAGTACTTC. Translating gives CATSETGNYEQYF.

This chain links TRBV18 with TRBJ1-5, with D perhaps TRBD1 (5 bases). The germline gives CDR1 KGHSH, CDR2 LQKENI. V was cut by 5 bases and J by 6 bases, with 20 bases left in between. The CDR3 extends over 16 amino acids. CDR3 region: CASSDGGANPSQPQHF. The CDR3 region has the DNA TGTGCCAGCTCAGACGGCGGGGCTAATCCAAGTCAGCCCCAGCATTTT.

This clonotype appeared a few times. The chain joins TRBV28 to TRBJ1-6; D not certain. Germline V CDR1 and CDR2: MDHEN, SYDVKM. The V end was cut by 9 bases, the J end by 3 bases, with 18 bases between. CDR3 length: 16 residues. The CDR3 reads CASSSFQVDYNSPLHF. The DNA of the CDR3 is TGTGCCAGTAGCTCCTTCCAGGTGGACTATAATTCACCCCTCCACTTT.

This clonotype was seen a few times. This chain links TRBV5-1 with TRBJ2-7; a possible D gene is TRBD1 (5 bases). Trimming took off 0 bases at V and 2 bases at J, with 9 bases between the two ends. Per the germline V gene, CDR1 is SGHRS and CDR2 is YFSETQ. The CDR3 sequence is 14 residues long. CDR3 amino acids: CASSLATDTYEQYF. The CDR3, as DNA: TGCGCCAGCAGCTTGGCGACGGACACCTACGAGCAGTACTTC.

In this sample, this clonotype turned up a few times. CDR3 nucleotides: TGCAGTGCTAGAGGAATACAGGGAGTCGAATCCGCAACTAATGAAAAACTGTTTTTT. It codes for CSARGIQGVESATNEKLFF. This chain links TRBV20-1 with TRBJ1-4; maybe TRBD1 (6 bases). Trimming left V 1 base short and J 0 bases short, with 21 bases between. The CDR3 runs 19 residues. Per germline, CDR1 DFQATT and CDR2 SNEGSKA (reference sequence).

The chain links TRBV5-1 to TRBJ2-2; D possibly corresponds to TRBD2 (5 bases). CDR3 length equals 16 residues. Trimming removed 3 bases from V and 0 bases from J, with 12 bases in between. In germline, CDR1 is SGHRS, CDR2 YFSETQ. CDR3 amino acids: CASSSGFSPNTGELFF. CDR3 DNA sequence: TGCGCCAGCAGCTCGGGATTCTCTCCGAACACCGGGGAGCTGTTTTTT.

This clonotype appeared many times. The CDR3 sequence: CASSWEAEAFF. CDR3 coding DNA: TGTGCCAGCAGTTGGGAGGCTGAAGCTTTCTTT. V gene TRBV2 combines with J gene TRBJ1-1; D unresolved. V was pared by 5 bases and J by 6 bases, with 7 bases between. Germline V lookup: CDR1 SNHLY, CDR2 FYNNEI. CDR3 length equals 11 residues.